Presented here are 6 T cell receptor beta chains from one specimen sequenced in a study of blood T cell repertoires in COVID-19. Using immunoSEQ multiplex PCR, the repertoire was profiled, and TCRdb retains in-frame clones only, with some absent. The repertoire holds about 180,000 clones, with roughly 84% as singletons. The specimen sequenced was PBMCs or T cells enriched from blood (not recorded which). Receptor source: a human donor with acute COVID-19. The donor label of this sample is uncertain.

This clone came up once. V and J are TRBV9 and TRBJ2-3; D is uncertain. The CDR3 runs 14 residues. Germline V lookup: CDR1 SGDLS, CDR2 YYNGEE. The V end was cut by 0 bases, the J end by 2 bases, with 7 bases between. CDR3 bases: TGTGCCAGCAGCGTAGATAGAATCACAGATACGCAGTATTTT. Translated, it gives CASSVDRITDTQYF.

This clone was found a few times. The chain joins TRBV7-9 to TRBJ2-7; D is uncertain. Germline CDR1 is SEHNR and CDR2 is FQNEAQ (reference sequence). V was cut by 3 bases and J by 2 bases, with 14 bases left in between. The CDR3 is 15 amino acids. The CDR3 DNA is TGTGCCAGCAGCTTTGGCAGGCGCCTCGCCTACGAGCAGTACTTC. Encoded protein: CASSFGRRLAYEQYF. Variable domain in full (rest from reference TRBV7-9 and TRBJ2-7): DTGVSQNPRHKITKRGQNVTFRCDPISEHNRLYWYRQTLGQGPEFLTYFQNEAQLEKSRLLSDRFSAERPKGSFSTLEIQRTEQGDSAMYLCASSFGRRLAYEQYFGPGTRLTVT.

The rearrangement joins TRBV30 to TRBJ1-1; a weak D match, TRBD1 (5 bases). Germline CDR1 reads GTSNPN; CDR2 reads SVGIG (reference sequence). This CDR3 is 13 amino acids long. The V and J ends lost 5 bases and 4 bases respectively, with 14 bases between them. CDR3 coding DNA: TGTGCCTGGCTAAGACAGACCCCCACTGAAGCTTTCTTT. It codes for CAWLRQTPTEAFF.

DNA of the CDR3: TGCGCCAGCAGCCAAGATCCTCCAGGGACTGAAGCTTTCTTT. Its translation: CASSQDPPGTEAFF. This sequence joins TRBV4-3 and TRBJ1-1, with TRBD1 as a possible D gene (5 bases). Germline values: CDR1 LGHNA, CDR2 YSLEER. Trimming pared 0 bases from V and 5 bases from J, leaving 10 bases between. CDR3 length: 14 amino acids.

V usage is TRBV5-4 and J usage is TRBJ2-1; TRBD2 agrees at 10 bases. There are 15 residues in the CDR3. CDR1 and CDR2 from the germline V gene are SGHNT and YYREEE (reference sequence). J lost 8 bases, V lost 3 bases, and 8 bases had no gene match. The CDR3 DNA is TGTGCCAGCAGCTGGAGCGGGGGGGCCGAAGATGAGCAGTTCTTC. Residues: CASSWSGGAEDEQFF.

This chain uses TRBV5-6 with TRBJ2-3; 8 nucleotides line up with TRBD1. This CDR3 has 15 residues. J was trimmed by 4 bases and V by 4 bases; bases with no gene match: 8. Germline V CDR1 and CDR2: SGHDT, YYEEEE. The CDR3 DNA sequence: TGTGCCAGCAGCCCTGGACAGGGAGAGCCAGATACGCAGTATTTT. The encoded protein is CASSPGQGEPDTQYF.